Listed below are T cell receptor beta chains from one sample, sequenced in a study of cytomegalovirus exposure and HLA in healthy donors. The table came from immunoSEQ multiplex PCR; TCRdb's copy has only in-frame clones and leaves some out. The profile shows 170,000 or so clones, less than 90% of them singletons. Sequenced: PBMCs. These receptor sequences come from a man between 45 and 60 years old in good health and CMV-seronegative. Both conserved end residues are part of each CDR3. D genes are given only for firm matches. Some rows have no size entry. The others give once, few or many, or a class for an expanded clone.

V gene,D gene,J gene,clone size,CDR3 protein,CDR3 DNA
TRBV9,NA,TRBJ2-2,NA,CASSGKSGITGELFF,TGTGCCAGCAGCGGAAAATCAGGGATCACCGGGGAGCTGTTTTTT
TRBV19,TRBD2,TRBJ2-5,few,CASSSQSGRPQETQYF,TGTGCCAGTAGTAGCCAGAGCGGGAGGCCGCAAGAGACCCAGTACTTC
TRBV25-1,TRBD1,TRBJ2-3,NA,CASSETGVHTDTQYF,TGTGCCAGCAGTGAAACAGGGGTCCACACAGATACGCAGTATTTT
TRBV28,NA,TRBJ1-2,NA,CASSTPGGDYGYTF,TGTGCCAGCAGTACCCCCGGGGGGGACTATGGCTACACCTTC
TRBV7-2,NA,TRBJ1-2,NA,CASTLGVGGSYGYTF,TGTGCCAGCACCTTGGGCGTTGGGGGCAGCTATGGCTACACCTTC
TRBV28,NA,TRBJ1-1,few,CATLVKFGTEAFF,TGTGCCACCCTTGTAAAATTCGGCACTGAAGCTTTCTTT
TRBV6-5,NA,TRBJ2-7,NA,CASSFSGSYEQYF,TGTGCCAGCAGTTTTTCAGGTTCCTACGAGCAGTACTTC
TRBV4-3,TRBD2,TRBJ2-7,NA,CASSHDLGLAAYEQYF,TGCGCCAGCAGCCACGACCTGGGACTAGCGGCCTACGAGCAGTACTTC
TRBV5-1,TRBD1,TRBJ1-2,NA,CASSWNRDRDGYTF,TGCGCCAGCAGCTGGAACCGGGACAGGGATGGCTACACCTTC
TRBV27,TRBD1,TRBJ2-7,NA,CASSPTGGREQYF,TGTGCCAGCAGTCCGACAGGGGGAAGAGAGCAGTACTTC
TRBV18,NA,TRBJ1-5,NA,CASSPPGLMEGQPQHF,TGTGCCAGCTCACCTCCGGGACTCATGGAGGGTCAGCCCCAGCATTTT
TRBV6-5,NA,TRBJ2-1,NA,CASKRRGLYNEQFF,TGTGCCAGCAAACGGCGGGGGCTCTACAATGAGCAGTTCTTC
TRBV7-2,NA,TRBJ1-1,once,CASSLETRTEAFF,TGTGCCAGCAGCTTAGAGACAAGAACTGAAGCTTTCTTT
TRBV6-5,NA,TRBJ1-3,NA,CASSLSSGVSGNTIYF,TGTGCCAGCAGTTTGTCATCGGGGGTATCTGGAAACACCATATATTTT
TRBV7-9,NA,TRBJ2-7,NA,CASSSFPQDSYEQYF,TGTGCCAGCAGCTCATTCCCCCAGGACTCCTACGAGCAGTACTTC
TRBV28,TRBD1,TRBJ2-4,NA,CASSWDSSVAKNIQYF,TGTGCCAGCAGTTGGGACAGCTCCGTAGCCAAAAACATTCAGTACTTC